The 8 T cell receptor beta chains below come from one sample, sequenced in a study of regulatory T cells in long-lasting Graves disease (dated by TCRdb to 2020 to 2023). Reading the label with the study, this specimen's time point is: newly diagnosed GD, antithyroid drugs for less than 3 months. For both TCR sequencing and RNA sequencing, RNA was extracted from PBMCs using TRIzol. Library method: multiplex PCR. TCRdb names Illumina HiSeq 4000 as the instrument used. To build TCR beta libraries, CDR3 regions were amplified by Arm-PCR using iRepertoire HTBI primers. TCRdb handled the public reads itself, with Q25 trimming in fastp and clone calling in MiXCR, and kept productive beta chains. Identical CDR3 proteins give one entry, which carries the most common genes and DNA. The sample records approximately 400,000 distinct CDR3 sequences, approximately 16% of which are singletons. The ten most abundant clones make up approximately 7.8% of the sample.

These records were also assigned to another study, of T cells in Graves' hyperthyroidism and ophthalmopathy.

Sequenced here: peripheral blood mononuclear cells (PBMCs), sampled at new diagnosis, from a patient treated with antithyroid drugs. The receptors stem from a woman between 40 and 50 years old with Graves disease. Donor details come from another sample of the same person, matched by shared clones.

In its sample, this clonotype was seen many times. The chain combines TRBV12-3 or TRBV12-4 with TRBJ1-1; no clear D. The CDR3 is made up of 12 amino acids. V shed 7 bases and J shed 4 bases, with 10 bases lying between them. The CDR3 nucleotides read TGTGCCAGCATGGGAGGACGCACTGAAGCTTTCTTT. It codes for CASMGGRTEAFF.

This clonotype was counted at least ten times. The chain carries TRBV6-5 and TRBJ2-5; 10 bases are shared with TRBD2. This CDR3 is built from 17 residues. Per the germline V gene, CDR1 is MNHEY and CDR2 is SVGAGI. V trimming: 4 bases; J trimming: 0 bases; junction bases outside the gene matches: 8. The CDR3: CASSSPSSGGNQETQYF. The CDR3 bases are TGTGCCAGCAGTTCCCCTTCTAGCGGGGGAAACCAAGAGACCCAGTACTTC.

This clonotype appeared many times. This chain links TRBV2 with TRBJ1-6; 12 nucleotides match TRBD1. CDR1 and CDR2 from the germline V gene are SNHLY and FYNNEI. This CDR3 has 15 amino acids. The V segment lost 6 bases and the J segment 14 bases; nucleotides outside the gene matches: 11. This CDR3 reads CASSGGQGALVALHF. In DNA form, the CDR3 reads TGTGCCAGCAGCGGGGGACAGGGGGCATTGGTGGCCCTCCACTTT.

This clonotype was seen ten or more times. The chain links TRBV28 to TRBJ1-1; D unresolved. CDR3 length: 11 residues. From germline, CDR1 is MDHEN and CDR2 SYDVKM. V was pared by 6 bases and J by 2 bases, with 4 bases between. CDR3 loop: CASSRNTEAFF. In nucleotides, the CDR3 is TGTGCCAGCAGCCGCAACACTGAAGCTTTCTTT. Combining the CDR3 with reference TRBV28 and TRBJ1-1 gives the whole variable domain DVKVTQSSRYLVKRTGEKVFLECVQDMDHENMFWYRQDPGLGLRLIYFSYDVKMKEKGDIPEGYSVSREKKERFSLILESASTNQTSMYLCASSRNTEAFFGQGTRLTVV.

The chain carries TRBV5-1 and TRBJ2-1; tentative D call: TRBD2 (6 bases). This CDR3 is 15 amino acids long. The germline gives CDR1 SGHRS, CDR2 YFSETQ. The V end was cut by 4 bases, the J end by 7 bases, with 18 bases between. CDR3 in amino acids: CASSPTYGSLNEQFF. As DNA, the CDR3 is TGCGCCAGCAGCCCAACTTACGGGAGTCTGAATGAGCAGTTCTTC.

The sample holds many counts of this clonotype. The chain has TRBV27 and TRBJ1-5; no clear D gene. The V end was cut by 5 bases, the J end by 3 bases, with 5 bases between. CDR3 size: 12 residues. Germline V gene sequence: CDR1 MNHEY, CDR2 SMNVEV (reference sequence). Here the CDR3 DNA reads TGTGCCAGCAGTCCCCTCAATCAGCCCCAGCATTTT. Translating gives CASSPLNQPQHF.

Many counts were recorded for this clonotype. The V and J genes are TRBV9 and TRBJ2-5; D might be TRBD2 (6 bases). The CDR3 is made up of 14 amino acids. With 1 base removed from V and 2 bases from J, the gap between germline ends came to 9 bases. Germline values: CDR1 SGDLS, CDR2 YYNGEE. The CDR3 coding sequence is TGTGCCAGCAGCGTAAACGGGAGACAAGAGACCCAGTACTTC. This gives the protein CASSVNGRQETQYF.

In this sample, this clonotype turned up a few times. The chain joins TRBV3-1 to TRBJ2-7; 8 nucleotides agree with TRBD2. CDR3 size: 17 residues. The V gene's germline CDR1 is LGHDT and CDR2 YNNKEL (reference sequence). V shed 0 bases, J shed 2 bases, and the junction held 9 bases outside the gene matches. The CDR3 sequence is CASSQDLLREAPYEQYF. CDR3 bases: TGTGCCAGCAGCCAAGATCTTCTGCGGGAGGCTCCCTACGAGCAGTACTTC.